The clone carrying this T cell receptor (beta chain) was seen more than once but under ten times. This specimen comes from a study of T cells in Graves' hyperthyroidism and ophthalmopathy. TCR beta CDR3 sequences were amplified from RNA transcripts. The primer set for the first-round RT-PCR of the TCR CDR3 was HTBI. TCRdb reanalysed the multiplex PCR reads using MiXCR and keeps one entry per CDR3 protein. The data show about 350,000 distinct CDR3 sequences, with more than 11% seen just once and 20% to 25% held by the top ten. Graves' hyperthyroidism showing no ophthalmopathy progression within 18 months was considered stable. The CDR3 runs 16 residues. After removal of 3 bases from V and 7 bases from J, the junction contained 12 bases not matched to a gene. CDR1 is SGHKS, CDR2 YYEKEE, per germline (reference sequence).

The gene calls are TRBV5-5 and TRBJ1-1, with TRBD1 identical over 10 bases. Sample: blood. The source is a woman in her twenties or thirties with Graves' hyperthyroidism. This CDR3 is CASSSTPDRGDREAFF. The CDR3 region has the DNA TGTGCCAGCAGCTCTACTCCGGACAGGGGGGACCGTGAAGCTTTCTTT.